The text below deals with one TCR beta chain. Its antigen has not been determined. No much larger clone is present one base from it, and per-base qualities are unavailable. These data belong to a study of cytomegalovirus exposure and HLA in healthy donors (TCRdb year 2017). For the study in its entirety: According to an earlier analysis of a few hundred of the donors, 150 million to 200 million T cells yielded 117 million unique TCR beta sequences and approximately 300 Gb of sequence data. An early release that covered 500 to 800 HLA-typed donors contained about 300 gigabases of sequencing data and 85 million to 100 million unique TCR sequences. The genetic ancestry cluster associated with self-reported Caucasian donors included about 84% of the 398 genotyped donors. The study was designed to test whether signatures of past pathogen exposure could be identified by cataloging public T cell receptors. Using immunosequencing, the study profiled T cell repertoires from about 650 subjects and related those repertoires to cytomegalovirus serostatus. Besides the first cohort of roughly 640 subjects, a separate validation cohort made up of over 100 different subjects was used. To predict cytomegalovirus infection status, the study brought together high-throughput TCR immunosequencing, statistical association of individual TCRs with disease status, and machine learning. A later analysis re-analyzed previously published TCR beta repertoires from 666 donors and added high-resolution HLA genotyping to study TCR occurrence patterns. Rather than using new phenotypic data, the later analysis identified candidate immune exposures from TCR beta sequences and from how often those sequences occurred across donors. In an earlier analysis of 587 of the donors, high-throughput TCR beta sequencing was used to judge whether each TCR beta V gene segment behaved as functional or pseudogenic. Alongside the repertoire data, information on donor age, sex, ethnicity and CMV serostatus was compiled. A later genetic analysis took genome-wide SNP genotypes for about three fifths of the 666 donors and used that subset as a discovery cohort. Every discovery cohort repertoire had been produced on one sequencing platform. Class I and class II HLA loci were covered by the typing at four-digit resolution. Typing coverage varied by locus: about 620-630 donors for A, B, C, DRB1 and DQB1; approximately 500 for DQA1; around 570 for DPA1; approximately 490 for DPB1. Four to six DR-DQ haplotypes were handled as single units for association and clustering, since linkage in the cohort was strong. Across some 400 genotyped donors of the cohort, an average of roughly 250,000 unique TCR beta nucleotide sequences per donor were sequenced, and 15% to 20% of those sequences were non-productive.

Per the germline V gene (reference sequence), GTSNPN is the CDR1 and SVGIG is the CDR2. From the cysteine up to the phenylalanine, the CDR3 has a length of 14 residues. Of all the DNA, just the CDR3 is kept, 42 bases in frame from base 1. V loses 7 bases of germline sequence and J loses 1 base, and the interval between the two ends is 16 bases. Results and caveats for the whole study, not just this receptor: Because HLA typing was unavailable for some donors at each locus, only the typed subset was used in association tests. Roughly uniform sequencing depth across donors was assumed in presence/absence analyses, although this assumption may not hold. Linkage disequilibrium might explain the correlated functional status among segregating V segments, but an unknown experimental factor could not be excluded. The earlier analysis of 587 of the donors excluded some 16 rarely observed V segments, including chromosome 9 orphons, because counts were too low. In a later analysis, TCR association rates were found to vary across HLA loci, with the most associated TCRs seen for DRB1 alleles and the fewest for HLA-C alleles. The classifier was reported to diagnose cytomegalovirus status with high specificity and sensitivity in both the original and validation cohorts. The authors suggested that the approach could potentially be extended to other disease states and immunological phenotypes. In a later genetic analysis, a missense DCLRE1C variant was associated with V-gene and J-gene trimming of TCR beta chains, and the association was replicated in an independent cohort. A later analysis found that HLA-associated TCR beta chains were more clonally expanded and had lower generation probabilities than equally common non-associated chains. In an earlier analysis of more than 500 of the donors, most TCR beta V segments appeared in productive rearrangements about 87% or about 30% of the time, broadly matching IMGT annotations. A further reported finding was that TCR beta sequences accurately predicted the HLA-A and HLA-B alleles for most subjects in the first cohort. A cluster of highly shared sequence variants was judged likely to be a technical artifact of the sequencing pipeline. Only TCR beta chains were sequenced in this cohort, and the absence of alpha or paired-chain data limited detectable features. In vitro tests confirmed that a few of the cytomegalovirus-associated TCR beta chains recognize cytomegalovirus antigens. In a later analysis, 16,951 TCR beta sequences were associated with specific HLA alleles at a false discovery rate of 0.05. The study gave a list of about 170 TCR beta chains associated with cytomegalovirus. Most CMV-associated TCR beta chains appeared to be HLA-restricted in a later analysis, and the HLA associations seemed to be driven largely by CMV exposure. When HLA alleles, especially DR and DQ, strongly co-occurred, attributing TCR associations to individual alleles was difficult. Across donors, most TCR sequences were observed very rarely, whereas some public TCRs were present in many individuals. The only immune exposure information available for the cohort was CMV serostatus. Some IMGT-functional V segments, including TRBV6-2 and TRBV6-3, could not be told apart with the 87-base-pair reads, so those segments were excluded. In a later analysis, several top co-occurrence clusters were reported to appear linked to parvovirus B19, influenza, CMV and Epstein-Barr virus. Compared with the roughly 700-donor mean, donors in an Asian-associated ancestry cluster had fewer N-insertions in productive TCRs, according to a later genetic analysis.

Library preparation was by the immunoSEQ multiplex PCR assay. For the multiplex PCR, a mixture combining 60 forward primers for TCR Vbeta segments and 13 reverse primers for TCR Jbeta segments was used. The CDR3 region of rearranged TCR beta genes was amplified from genomic DNA with a multiplex PCR assay. Amplified TCR beta libraries were sequenced as 87-base-pair reads on the Illumina HiSeq System. Concerning the study's data processing: In a later analysis, roughly 80 million unique TCR beta chains were counted across the approximately 670 repertoires, and roughly 9.9 million of these chains were shared by at least two donors. Raw reads were error-corrected and collapsed into unique sequences by a nearest-neighbor algorithm in which closely related sequences were merged to remove PCR and sequencing errors. CDR3 sequences were aligned to IMGT reference sequences to assign V, D and J gene segments. Each retained sequence needed at least a six-nucleotide match to both a V gene segment and a J gene segment. A rearrangement counted as productive if the CDR3 had no stop codons and remained in frame with V and J, and every other rearrangement counted as non-productive. Following IMGT convention, CDR3 was defined as the stretch from the second conserved V-encoded cysteine up to the conserved J-encoded phenylalanine. Sequences without an unambiguous match to a single V gene segment were excluded from the earlier analysis of about 600 of the donors. In an earlier analysis of several hundred of the donors, V segments were called functional above 56.7% productive rearrangements and were called segregating when the between-donor standard deviation exceeded 5%. A statistical classification framework was developed to diagnose cytomegalovirus status using the catalog of TCR beta chain sequences. In a later analysis, V and J genes were assigned by comparing TCR nucleotide sequences against IMGT/GENE-DB human TR gene sequences. A later analysis assigned CDR3 sequences and most-parsimonious VDJ recombination scenarios with the TCRdist pipeline. A later analysis defined each TCR beta chain by its CDR3 amino acid sequence plus V-gene family, and excluded reads lacking a unique V-gene family. As a way to deal with suspected cross-contamination and a sequencing artifact, a later analysis dropped roughly 600 nucleotide sequences that were highly shared and had low generation probability. A later analysis calculated a clonal expansion index for each public chain from normalized within-repertoire ranks of inferred template counts. In a later analysis, generation probabilities were computed using a VDJ recombination model fitted to out-of-frame rearrangements, and the results were checked against IGoR. A later analysis scored TCR-TCR, TCR-HLA and TCR-CMV co-occurrence with hypergeometric tests, applying a repertoire-size bias correction to TCR pairs. A later analysis estimated false discovery rates by permuting HLA or CMV assignments 20 times. A later analysis grouped co-occurring TCRs with DBSCAN, adding TCRdist sequence similarity when clustering within HLA-allele-positive subsets. For co-occurrence clustering, repertoires with fewer than 30,000 or more than 120,000 public chains were excluded, along with roughly 5 repertoires with anomalous nucleotide sharing. The clones in this table, taken by TCRdb from immuneACCESS, are in-frame only. Not every clone is retained; where verified, under half of the shortfall comes from an unresolved V gene, and the cause of the rest is unknown. V, J and clone size are those of that table, while D and trimming were read from the DNA. The sample records about 100,000 clones, 65% to 90% of which are singletons. 4.2% of the sample belongs to the ten largest clones.

The cohort was made up of roughly 670 healthy bone marrow donors. Cohort members were all nominally healthy when sampled, although unrecorded immune exposures were likely present. The donor tested CMV seropositive and was one of the 289 seropositive cohort members. A peripheral blood sample was collected from each donor, and TCR beta sequencing was performed on peripheral blood mononuclear cells. Genomic DNA was extracted from the blood cell samples with the Qiagen DNeasy Blood Extraction Kit. The chain is made from TRBV30 and TRBJ1-1; no D gene call is confident. This TCR came from a woman between 65 and 79 years old in good health and CMV-seropositive. Sequencing was performed on PBMCs. The bases read TGTGCCTACACCCCCCCAGATCCGAACACTGAAGCTTTCTTT. Its coded protein is CAYTPPDPNTEAFF.